The clone carrying this TCR beta chain has only a few counts. Its antigen is currently unknown. The data are from a study of T cells after yellow fever vaccination. Study results and caveats: The booster response re-showed most primary clones: 95% to 96% CD4, around 85% CD8. One caveat is that FACS-sorted repertoires could contain abundant clonotypes contaminating from the bulk population.

Conversion of TCR transcripts into cDNA relied on 5'RACE template switching, which added a universal primer site and UMIs. TCRdb passed the 5' RACE reads through MiXCR, listing each CDR3 protein once. The repertoire holds around 610,000 distinct CDR3 sequences, with about 14% as singletons. This CDR3 comprises 15 residues. CDR1 is MNHEY, CDR2 SVGEGT, per germline. The ends lost 2 bases at V and 3 bases at J; junction bases unmatched: 7. The receptor was isolated from a man younger than 40 who received the YFV17D yellow fever vaccine. The starting material was PBMCs, obtained on the day of the yellow fever booster vaccination. The genes are TRBV6-2 or TRBV6-3 and TRBJ2-7; TRBD1 aligns across 7 bases. CDR3 region: CASSYPGGMDYEQYF. The CDR3 DNA sequence: TGTGCCAGCAGTTACCCAGGGGGAATGGACTACGAGCAGTACTTC.